This T cell receptor (beta chain) was recorded in a study of blood T cell repertoires in COVID-19. As originally analysed: It was from reference gene primer amplification that nucleated cell counts were estimated. The protocol was immunoSEQ multiplex PCR, while the TCRdb copy is restricted to in-frame clones and leaves out a portion. V and J calls and clone size come straight from that table; D and trimming were deduced from the DNA. The table records 88,000 or so clones, 85% to 90% of them present only once. Per the germline V gene, CDR1 is SQVTM and CDR2 is ANQGSEA. This CDR3 comprises 13 residues. V shed 8 bases, J shed 6 bases, and the junction held 8 bases outside the gene matches.

The TCR originated in a man between 60 and 75 years old with acute or convalescent COVID-19. Specimen: peripheral blood. This chain uses TRBV29-1 with TRBJ2-1; 9 nucleotides match TRBD2. The CDR3 protein is CSFPGLASNEQFF. Here the CDR3 DNA reads TGCAGCTTCCCGGGACTAGCATCCAATGAGCAGTTCTTC.